These 27 T cell receptor beta chains came from one sample sequenced in a study of identical twins. TCRdb reanalysed the 5' RACE reads using MiXCR and keeps one entry per CDR3 protein. The repertoire holds nearly 250,000 distinct CDR3 sequences, with roughly 7% as singletons. The sample was also linked to a second study, of yellow fever vaccine responses in identical twins.

The sample comprised memory (CD45RO+) T cells sorted from blood. The source of these receptors is a young woman in good health.

The sample holds a few counts of this clonotype. This chain uses TRBV11-1 with TRBJ1-2, with 8 positions matching TRBD1. This CDR3 is 18 amino acids long. The germline V gene has CDR1 SGHAT and CDR2 FQDESV (reference sequence). The V gene end was trimmed by 4 bases and the J gene end by 8 bases; junction bases not matched to a gene: 21. CDR3 in DNA: TGTGCCAGCAGCTCACCTTGGGTAAAGGGACAGGCTGTCGGGGGCTACACCTTC. Amino acid sequence: CASSSPWVKGQAVGGYTF.

This clonotype was detected ten times or more. The chain uses TRBV7-2 and TRBJ2-4, with D perhaps assigned TRBD1 or TRBD2 (6 bases each). The CDR3 covers 14 residues. The germline CDR1 and CDR2 sequences are SGHTA and FQGNSA. Trimming removed 0 bases from V and 11 bases from J, with 14 bases in between. CDR3 protein: CASSLAFSGGVQYF. CDR3 nucleotide sequence: TGTGCCAGCAGCTTAGCTTTTTCCGGGGGCGTTCAGTACTTC.

This clonotype was detected a few times. This sequence joins TRBV12-3 or TRBV12-4 and TRBJ2-1, with 11 bases matching TRBD2. J was trimmed by 7 bases and V by 5 bases; bases with no gene match: 10. The CDR3 is 16 residues long. DNA of the CDR3: TGTGCCAGCAGTATGACTAGCGGGATCCCGTGGAATGAGCAGTTCTTC. Its protein product is CASSMTSGIPWNEQFF.

This clonotype was seen ten or more times. V and J are TRBV24-1 and TRBJ1-2; D call uncertain. The CDR3 is 14 residues long. Germline values: CDR1 KGHDR, CDR2 SFDVKD. V lost 1 base to trimming and J lost 4 bases, with 9 bases between them. The CDR3 reads CATSDFATAYGYTF. CDR3 bases: TGTGCCACCAGTGATTTTGCGACCGCCTATGGCTACACCTTC.

CDR3 amino acids: CASSIGLTSGSYNEQFF. CDR3 sequence (DNA): TGTGCCAGTAGTATAGGACTGACTAGCGGGAGCTACAATGAGCAGTTCTTC. This chain joins TRBV19 and TRBJ2-1; 12 bases fit TRBD2. The CDR3 runs 17 residues. The J segment lost 3 bases and the V segment lost 1 base, leaving 4 bases of the junction unmatched. Germline V CDR1 and CDR2: LNHDA, SQIVND (reference sequence).

This clonotype occurred a few times. The J gene is TRBJ2-3, the V gene TRBV5-1, with TRBD1 matching 9 bases. The CDR3 totals 16 residues. The V gene end was trimmed by 0 bases and the J gene end by 2 bases; junction bases not matched to a gene: 4. Germline V lookup: CDR1 SGHRS, CDR2 YFSETQ. CDR3 nucleotide sequence: TGCGCCAGCAGCTTGGAGGGACAGGGATACACAGATACGCAGTATTTT. This encodes CASSLEGQGYTDTQYF.

There are a few counts of this clonotype. The chain carries TRBV3-1 and TRBJ2-3, with 9 positions matching TRBD2. Trimming cost V 4 bases and J 4 bases; bases outside gene matches: 12. Per the germline V gene, CDR1 is LGHDT and CDR2 is YNNKEL (reference sequence). The CDR3 length is 17 residues. DNA for the CDR3: TGTGCCAGCAGCCCCCCCAGGTGGCGGGGGGGTTCAGATACGCAGTATTTT. Encoded protein: CASSPPRWRGGSDTQYF.

The sample holds many counts of this clonotype. The V call is TRBV25-1, the J call TRBJ1-2, with a possible D match to TRBD1 (6 bases). The germline CDR1 and CDR2 sequences are MGHDK and SYGVNS. This CDR3 has 13 amino acids. V lost 8 bases and J lost 5, with 15 bases in between. This chain's CDR3 is CASRRDTVYGYTF. The CDR3 nucleotides read TGTGCCAGCCGACGGGACACCGTTTATGGCTACACCTTC.

V is TRBV5-1 and J is TRBJ2-7; 7 nucleotides agree with TRBD1. Trimming cost V 3 bases and J 3 bases; bases outside gene matches: 9. This CDR3 region has 15 residues. Per germline, CDR1 SGHRS and CDR2 YFSETQ. In nucleotides, the CDR3 is TGCGCCAGCAGCTCAGGTCCCGGGACAGTCTACGAGCAGTACTTC. This gives the protein CASSSGPGTVYEQYF. The full variable domain, its missing parts supplied by reference TRBV5-1 and TRBJ2-7, is KAGVTQTPRYLIKTRGQQVTLSCSPISGHRSVSWYQQTPGQGLQFLFEYFSETQRNKGNFPGRFSGRQFSNSRSEMNVSTLELGDSALYLCASSSGPGTVYEQYFGPGTRLTVT.

This clonotype showed up many times. J is TRBJ2-1 and V is TRBV4-2; D remains ambiguous. Trimming pared 0 bases from V and 5 bases from J, leaving 11 bases between. The CDR3 has 15 amino acids. Germline-derived CDR1 and CDR2 are LGHNA and YNFKEQ. The CDR3 nucleotides are TGTGCCAGCAGCCAAGATCAGGTATACCACAATGAGCAGTTCTTC. Translated, it gives CASSQDQVYHNEQFF.

The rearrangement links TRBV10-3 to TRBJ2-7; TRBD2 agrees at 7 bases. Trimming at V came to 10 bases and at J to 6 bases, leaving 9 bases not matched to a gene. This CDR3 has 12 amino acids. The germline CDR1 and CDR2 sequences are ENHRY and SYGVKD. The DNA of the CDR3 is TGTGCCACCAAGCGGGATTCGGGCGAGCAGTACTTC. This gives the protein CATKRDSGEQYF.

Ten or more counts support this clonotype. The genes are TRBV29-1 and TRBJ2-1; a weak D match, TRBD2 (5 bases). CDR3 length: 12 residues. V gave up 5 bases and J gave up 4 bases, with 9 bases separating them. Germline V lookup: CDR1 SQVTM, CDR2 ANQGSEA. CDR3 DNA: TGCAGCGTTAGTCTAGCATACAATGAGCAGTTCTTC. Amino acids: CSVSLAYNEQFF.

Many counts were recorded for this clonotype. The chain combines TRBV6-5 with TRBJ1-2; no firm D call. The ends were cut back, 2 bases at V and 1 base at J, with 11 bases in the middle. The CDR3 loop spans 15 amino acids. From germline, CDR1 is MNHEY and CDR2 SVGAGI. For the CDR3, the DNA is TGTGCCAGCAGTTACGGAGGGCGGATTAACTATGGCTACACCTTC. This gives the protein CASSYGGRINYGYTF.

This clonotype was found a few times. The V and J genes are TRBV7-8 and TRBJ2-3, with 9 bases matching TRBD2. With V trimmed by 5 bases and J by 0 bases, 6 bases remained unmatched. CDR3 length: 16 residues. The germline V gene encodes CDR1 SGHVS and CDR2 FQNEAQ. DNA for the CDR3: TGTGCCAGCAGCCCTCTCAGCGGGAGGAGCACAGATACGCAGTATTTT. This translates into CASSPLSGRSTDTQYF.

Ten or more counts support this clonotype. DNA of the CDR3: TGTGCCAGCACCCGGGGATGGACTAGCGGGAGGGCCCTGAATGAGCAGTTCTTC. Amino acid sequence: CASTRGWTSGRALNEQFF. The rearrangement joins TRBV5-6 to TRBJ2-1, with 15 bases lining up with TRBD2. This CDR3 region has 18 residues. Germline V gives CDR1 SGHDT, CDR2 YYEEEE. With V trimmed by 6 bases and J by 7 bases, 14 bases remained unmatched.

Only a few counts were recorded for this clonotype. CDR3 sequence: CASSDQRGAQETQYF. The CDR3 DNA is TGTGCCAGCAGTGACCAGCGGGGGGCCCAAGAGACCCAGTACTTC. The V call is TRBV6-1, the J call TRBJ2-5; 9 bases align to TRBD2. With V trimmed by 3 bases and J by 1 base, 3 bases remained unmatched. The germline CDR1 and CDR2 sequences are MNHNS and SASEGT. There are 15 residues in the CDR3.

On this clonotype itself: A much larger clone sits a single nucleotide away, making a read error possible. The CDR3 coding sequence is TGCGCCAGCAGCTTGGGTTTCTCGGCTAGCGCTAGCACAGGTACGCAGTATTTT. Protein sequence: CASSLGFSASASTGTQYF. V usage is TRBV5-1 and J usage is TRBJ2-3; weak D call: TRBD2 (6 bases). There are 18 residues in the CDR3. Germline V gene data show CDR1 as SGHRS and CDR2 as YFSETQ.

This clonotype came up many times. This sequence joins TRBV2 and TRBJ1-1; D ambiguous. This CDR3 has 13 amino acids. The germline V gene has CDR1 SNHLY and CDR2 FYNNEI. Between the trimmed V and J ends, which lost 2 bases and 2 bases, there was a span of 6 bases. The CDR3 region is CASSEQANTEAFF. CDR3 bases: TGTGCCAGCAGTGAACAAGCTAACACTGAAGCTTTCTTT.

This clonotype showed up many times. The rearrangement uses TRBV2 and TRBJ2-1, with D possibly matching TRBD2 (5 bases). Germline CDR1 and CDR2: SNHLY and FYNNEI. V lost 4 bases to trimming and J lost 6 bases, with 10 bases between them. CDR3 length: 13 residues. This chain's CDR3 is CASSVEAGNEQFF. The CDR3, as DNA: TGTGCCAGCAGTGTGGAGGCGGGCAATGAGCAGTTCTTC.

This clonotype was seen only a few times. This chain uses TRBV29-1 with TRBJ2-5; TRBD2 matches at 12 bases. The CDR3 contains 15 residues. V lost 2 bases to trimming and J lost 5 bases; unmatched junction nucleotides: 6. From germline, CDR1 is SQVTM and CDR2 ANQGSEA. The CDR3 nucleotides are TGCAGCGTTGAAAGGTCTAGCGGGGGGGTGGAGACCCAGTACTTC. This encodes CSVERSSGGVETQYF.

Ten or more counts support this clonotype. The chain recombines TRBV7-3 with TRBJ2-3; D tentatively fits TRBD1 or TRBD2 (5 bases each). From germline, CDR1 is SGHTA and CDR2 FQGTGA. The CDR3 spans 15 residues. V was trimmed by 1 base and J by 6 bases, leaving 14 bases between them. The CDR3 region is CASSLSVGTWDTQYF. For the CDR3, the DNA is TGTGCCAGCAGCTTAAGTGTGGGGACCTGGGATACGCAGTATTTT.

This clonotype was detected ten times or more. The gene calls are TRBV12-3 or TRBV12-4 and TRBJ1-1; D is unresolved. V was shortened by 3 bases and J by 0 bases, with 11 bases between the two germline ends. The CDR3 is 15 amino acids. CDR3 region: CASSFLRTLNTEAFF. CDR3 in DNA: TGTGCCAGCAGTTTTCTCAGGACCTTGAACACTGAAGCTTTCTTT.

This sequence joins TRBV24-1 and TRBJ2-1, with TRBD1 identical over 8 bases. V lost 4 bases to trimming and J lost 10 bases; unmatched junction nucleotides: 11. Germline CDR1 reads KGHDR; CDR2 reads SFDVKD. This CDR3 has 15 amino acids. In DNA, the CDR3 is TGTGCCACCAGTGAAGCGGACAGGGAAGGGCGCGAGCAGTTCTTC. It is translated as CATSEADREGREQFF.

This clonotype was picked up many times. The V call is TRBV7-2, the J call TRBJ1-6; D unresolved. The V gene lost 1 base and the J gene lost 4 bases, with 11 bases spanning the gap. CDR1 SGHTA and CDR2 FQGNSA come from the germline V gene. The CDR3 runs to 16 residues. CDR3 amino acids: CASSLVDIGYNSPLHF. DNA of the CDR3: TGTGCCAGCAGCTTAGTAGACATCGGATATAATTCACCCCTCCACTTT.

This clonotype was counted a few times. The CDR3 loop reads CASSPDRGAGYTF. DNA for the CDR3: TGTGCCAGCAGCCCGGACAGGGGCGCTGGCTACACCTTC. The V and J genes are TRBV6-4 and TRBJ1-2, with 9 bases identical to TRBD1. The V gene's germline CDR1 is MRHNA and CDR2 SNTAGT. V lost 6 bases to trimming and J lost 7 bases; unmatched junction nucleotides: 6. The CDR3 spans 13 residues.

This clonotype was detected ten times or more. The gene calls are TRBV10-3 and TRBJ2-2; D not resolved. The CDR3 contains 15 residues. The germline V gene has CDR1 ENHRY and CDR2 SYGVKD. V lost 0 bases to trimming and J lost 1 base, with 6 bases between them. Here the CDR3 reads CAISESVRNTGELFF. Here the CDR3 DNA reads TGTGCCATCAGTGAGTCGGTCAGGAACACCGGGGAGCTGTTTTTT.

This clonotype was recorded a few times. V is TRBV9 and J is TRBJ2-5; a weak D match, TRBD1 (5 bases). V shed 3 bases and J shed 1 base, with 10 bases lying between them. The CDR3 extends over 14 amino acids. Germline V gene sequence: CDR1 SGDLS, CDR2 YYNGEE. The CDR3 reads CASSAQTVQETQYF. CDR3 sequence (DNA): TGTGCCAGCAGCGCGCAGACAGTCCAAGAGACCCAGTACTTC. The full variable domain, with the rest looked up from reference TRBV9 and TRBJ2-5, is DSGVTQTPKHLITATGQRVTLRCSPRSGDLSVYWYQQSLDQGLQFLIQYYNGEERAKGNILERFSAQQFPDLHSELNLSSLELGDSALYFCASSAQTVQETQYFGPGTRLLVL.